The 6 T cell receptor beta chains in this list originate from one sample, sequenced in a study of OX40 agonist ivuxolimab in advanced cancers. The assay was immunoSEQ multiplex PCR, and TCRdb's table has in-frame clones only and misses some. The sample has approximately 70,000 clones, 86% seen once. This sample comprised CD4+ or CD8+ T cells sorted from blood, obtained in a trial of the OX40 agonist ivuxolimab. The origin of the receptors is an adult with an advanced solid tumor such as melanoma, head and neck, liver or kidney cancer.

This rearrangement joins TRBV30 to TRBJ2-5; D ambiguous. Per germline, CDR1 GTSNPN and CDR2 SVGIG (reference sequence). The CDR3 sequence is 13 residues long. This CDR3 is CASVGPLGETQYF. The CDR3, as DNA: TGTGCTTCGGTGGGCCCCTTAGGGGAGACCCAGTACTTC.

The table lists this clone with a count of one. CDR3 amino acids: CASSFRGELYEQYF. CDR3 bases: TGTGCCAGCAGCTTCCGCGGAGAACTATACGAGCAGTACTTC. The chain employs TRBV5-4 and TRBJ2-7; no clear D gene. Between the trimmed V and J ends, which lost 2 bases and 4 bases, there was a span of 13 bases. Germline V CDR1 and CDR2: SGHNT, YYREEE (reference sequence). CDR3 length: 14 residues.

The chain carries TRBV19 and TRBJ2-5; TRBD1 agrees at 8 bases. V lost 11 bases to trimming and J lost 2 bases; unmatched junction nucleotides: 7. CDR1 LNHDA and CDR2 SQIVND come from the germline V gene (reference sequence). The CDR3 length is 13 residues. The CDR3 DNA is TGTGCCGTCCGGGACAGGAGACAAGAGACCCAGTACTTC. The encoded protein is CAVRDRRQETQYF. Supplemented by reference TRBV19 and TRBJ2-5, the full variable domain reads DGGITQSPKYLFRKEGQNVTLSCEQNLNHDAMYWYRQDPGQGLRLIYYSQIVNDFQKGDIAEGYSVSREKKESFPLTVTSAQKNPTAFYLCAVRDRRQETQYFGPGTRLLVL.

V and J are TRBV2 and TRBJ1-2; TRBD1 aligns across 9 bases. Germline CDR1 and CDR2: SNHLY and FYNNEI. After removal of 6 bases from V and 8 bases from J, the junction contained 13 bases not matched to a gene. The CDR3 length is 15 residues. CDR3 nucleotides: TGTGCCAGCAGAATTAGACAGGGGGTACCGGTGGGCTACACCTTC. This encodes CASRIRQGVPVGYTF.

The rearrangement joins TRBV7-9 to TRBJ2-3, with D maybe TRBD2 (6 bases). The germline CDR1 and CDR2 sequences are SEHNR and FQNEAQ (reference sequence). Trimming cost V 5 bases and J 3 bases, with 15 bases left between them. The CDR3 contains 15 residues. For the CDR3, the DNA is TGTGCCAGCAGCCGACTGGACTACCGGACAGATACGCAGTATTTT. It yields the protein CASSRLDYRTDTQYF.

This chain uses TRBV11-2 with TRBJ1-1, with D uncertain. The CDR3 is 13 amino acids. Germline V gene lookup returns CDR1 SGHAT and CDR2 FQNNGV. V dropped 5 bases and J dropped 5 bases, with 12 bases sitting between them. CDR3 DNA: TGTGCCAGCAGCCAGACATCTGTTACTGAAGCTTTCTTT. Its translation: CASSQTSVTEAFF.